The T cell receptor beta chain under discussion was sequenced for a study of T cells in localized non-small cell lung cancer (dated by TCRdb to the early 2020s). Background for the entire study: T cell repertoires of 236 early-stage NSCLC patients were analyzed, with tumors being compared against uninvolved tumor-adjacent lungs. All 250 or so NSCLC patients in the cohort were treatment-naive and had localized lung tumors that were resected. A mean age of around 66 years was recorded for the NSCLC patients, of whom 129 were male and 90 to 110 were female. The paper's findings and limits, for the study overall: Longer overall survival was associated with higher blood T cell density, whereas shorter survival was associated with higher adjacent-lung clonality. A median of around 57 of the top 100 tumor clones turned up in the paired uninvolved adjacent lung, and approximately 30 of those clones also ranked among the top 100 of that same adjacent lung. Because multi-region tumor sequencing was not performed, intratumor heterogeneity could not be ruled out. Since the design was exploratory, TCR variables were selected using unadjusted p-values with no false-discovery rate correction. Uninvolved tumor-adjacent lung showed the highest T cell clonality, higher than tumor, which suggests more focused antigenic responses in the uninvolved tumor-adjacent lung.

V loses 5 bases, J loses 1 base, and the germline ends lie 11 bases apart. CDR1 and CDR2, per the germline V gene, are SGHAT and FQNNGV. From the cysteine through the phenylalanine, the CDR3 covers 14 amino acids. The read is trimmed to its CDR3 DNA, 42 bases read in frame from base 1. TCR beta CDR3 regions were sequenced from DNA using the immunoSEQ Assay. The source study handled its data this way. To compute T cell density, TCR beta template counts were normalized to usable DNA, which was estimated by amplifying housekeeping genes. The preseqR package was used to estimate richness by extrapolating to 400,000 templates for PBMC samples and to 120,000 templates for tissue samples. Clonality was taken to be one minus Pielou's evenness. Tissue-enriched TCRs were identified by differential abundance testing using productive amino-acid clonotypes, minimum total count 5 and alpha 0.1. The Jaccard Index and the Morisita Overlap Index were used to measure how much the repertoires overlapped between compartments. GLIPH clustered TCR beta CDR3s with public tetramer-defined viral CDR3s; viral motifs required at least three viral sequences plus V-gene enrichment. TCRdb retrieved this table from immuneACCESS and kept in-frame rearrangements only. Not all clones are present; in checked studies, unresolved V genes account for under half, and no reason is known for the remainder. V and J calls and clone size come straight from that table; D and trimming were deduced from the DNA. The sample profile shows about 62,000 clones; about four fifths of them were found once. 4.7% of the sample is taken by the ten largest.

A remark on this clone: Its antigen is unknown. Per-base quality was not reported, and no clone a single base away is much larger than it.

At diagnosis, peripheral blood, uninvolved tumor-adjacent lung and tumor were collected and were preserved as a mix of fresh-frozen and FFPE material. Blood samples were analyzed as peripheral blood mononuclear cells for TCR repertoire profiling. This chain joins TRBV11-2 to TRBJ1-1; the D gene assignment is ambiguous. The clonotype originates from a man between 40 and 69 years old with stage II lung adenocarcinoma. Sequenced material: PBMCs, taken before any cancer treatment. The CDR3 region reads CASSVRPANTEAFF. The DNA sequence is as follows: TGTGCCAGCAGCGTCAGACCAGCGAACACTGAAGCTTTCTTT.